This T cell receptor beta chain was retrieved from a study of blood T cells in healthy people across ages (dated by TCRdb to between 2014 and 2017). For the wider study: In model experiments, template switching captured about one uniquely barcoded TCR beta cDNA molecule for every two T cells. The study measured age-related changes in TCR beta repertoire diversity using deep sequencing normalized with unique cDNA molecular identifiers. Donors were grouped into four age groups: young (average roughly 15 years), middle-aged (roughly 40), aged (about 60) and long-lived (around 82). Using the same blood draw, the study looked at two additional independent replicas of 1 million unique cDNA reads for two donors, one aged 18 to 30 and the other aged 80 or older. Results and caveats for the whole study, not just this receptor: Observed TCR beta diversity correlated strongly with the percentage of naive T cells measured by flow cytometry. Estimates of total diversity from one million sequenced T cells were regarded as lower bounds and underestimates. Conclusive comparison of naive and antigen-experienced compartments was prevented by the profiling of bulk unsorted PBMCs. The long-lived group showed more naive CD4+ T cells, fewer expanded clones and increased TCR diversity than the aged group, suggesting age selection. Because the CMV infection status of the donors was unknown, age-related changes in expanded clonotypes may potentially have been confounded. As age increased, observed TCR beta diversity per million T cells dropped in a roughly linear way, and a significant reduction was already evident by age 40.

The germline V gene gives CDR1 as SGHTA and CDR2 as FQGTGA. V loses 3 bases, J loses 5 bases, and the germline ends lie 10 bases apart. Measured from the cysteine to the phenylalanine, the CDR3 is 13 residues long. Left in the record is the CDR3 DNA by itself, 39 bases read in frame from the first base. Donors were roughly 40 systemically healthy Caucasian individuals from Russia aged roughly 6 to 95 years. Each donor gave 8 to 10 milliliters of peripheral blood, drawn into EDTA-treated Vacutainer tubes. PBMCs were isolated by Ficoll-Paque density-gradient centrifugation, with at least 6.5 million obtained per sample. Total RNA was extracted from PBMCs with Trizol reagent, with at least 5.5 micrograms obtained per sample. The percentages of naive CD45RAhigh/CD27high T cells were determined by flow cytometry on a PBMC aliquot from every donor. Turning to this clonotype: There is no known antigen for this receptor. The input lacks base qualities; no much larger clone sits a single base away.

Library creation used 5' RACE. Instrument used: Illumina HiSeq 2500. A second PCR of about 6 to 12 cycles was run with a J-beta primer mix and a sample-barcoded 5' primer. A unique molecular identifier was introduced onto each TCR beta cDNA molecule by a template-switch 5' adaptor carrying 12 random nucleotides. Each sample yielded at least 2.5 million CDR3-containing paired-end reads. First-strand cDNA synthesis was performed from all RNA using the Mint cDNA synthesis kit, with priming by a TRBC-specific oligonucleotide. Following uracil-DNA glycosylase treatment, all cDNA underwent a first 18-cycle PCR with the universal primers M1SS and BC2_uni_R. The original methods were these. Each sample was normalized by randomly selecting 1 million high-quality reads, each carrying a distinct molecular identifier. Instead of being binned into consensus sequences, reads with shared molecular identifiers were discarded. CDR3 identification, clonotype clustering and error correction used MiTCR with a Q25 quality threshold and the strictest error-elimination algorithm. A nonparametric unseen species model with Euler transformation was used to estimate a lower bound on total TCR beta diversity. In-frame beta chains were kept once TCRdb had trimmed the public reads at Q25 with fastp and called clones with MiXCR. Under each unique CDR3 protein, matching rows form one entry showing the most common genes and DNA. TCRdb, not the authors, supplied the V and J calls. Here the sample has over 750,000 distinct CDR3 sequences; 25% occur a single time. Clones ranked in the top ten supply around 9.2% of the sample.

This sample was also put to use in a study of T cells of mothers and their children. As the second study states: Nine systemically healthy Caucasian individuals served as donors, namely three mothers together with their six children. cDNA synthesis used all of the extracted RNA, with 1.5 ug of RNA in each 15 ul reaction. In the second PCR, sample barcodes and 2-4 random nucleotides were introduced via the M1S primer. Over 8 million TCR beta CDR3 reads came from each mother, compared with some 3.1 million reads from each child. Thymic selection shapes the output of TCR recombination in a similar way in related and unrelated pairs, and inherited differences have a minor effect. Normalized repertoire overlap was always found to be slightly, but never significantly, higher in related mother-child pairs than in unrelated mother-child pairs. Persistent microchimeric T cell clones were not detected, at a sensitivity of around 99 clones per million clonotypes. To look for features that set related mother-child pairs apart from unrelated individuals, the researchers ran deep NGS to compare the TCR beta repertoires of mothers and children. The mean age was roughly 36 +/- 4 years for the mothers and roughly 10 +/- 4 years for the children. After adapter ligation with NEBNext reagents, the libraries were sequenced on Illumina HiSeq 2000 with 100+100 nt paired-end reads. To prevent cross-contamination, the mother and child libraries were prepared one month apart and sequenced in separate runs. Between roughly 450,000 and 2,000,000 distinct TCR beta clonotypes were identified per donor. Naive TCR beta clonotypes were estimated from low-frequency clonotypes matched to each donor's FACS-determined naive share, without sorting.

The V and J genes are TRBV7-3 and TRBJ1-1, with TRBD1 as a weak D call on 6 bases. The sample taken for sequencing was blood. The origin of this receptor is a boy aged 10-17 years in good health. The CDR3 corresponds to CASSFYQGTEAFF. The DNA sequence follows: TGTGCCAGCAGCTTCTACCAGGGGACTGAAGCTTTCTTT.